The rows below give T cell receptor beta chains drawn from one sample of a study of pediatric ulcerative colitis. Sequenced by immunoSEQ multiplex PCR; TCRdb stores in-frame clones only, minus some. The sample comprises some 11,000 clones, around four fifths of which are singletons, and about 3.7% rests with the top ten. The source material was gut tissue. All receptors come from a girl aged 10 to 17 who was a control in a study of pediatric ulcerative colitis. Both conserved end residues are part of each CDR3. A D gene is named only where the DNA matches it firmly. Some rows have no size entry. The others give once, few or many, or a class for an expanded clone.

D | J | size | V | CDR3 | DNA
TRBD1 | TRBJ2-7 | NA | TRBV19 | CASSPTGANEQYF | TGTGCCAGTAGCCCGACAGGGGCCAACGAGCAGTACTTC
NA | TRBJ2-6 | NA | TRBV5-1 | CASSLEASGANVLTF | TGCGCCAGCAGCTTGGAAGCCTCTGGGGCCAACGTCCTGACTTTC
TRBD1 | TRBJ1-2 | NA | TRBV14 | CASSPGTGTGYGYTF | TGTGCCAGCAGCCCCGGGACAGGCACGGGCTATGGCTACACCTTC
TRBD1 | TRBJ2-7 | NA | TRBV5-1 | CASSLGQGVQEQYF | TGCGCCAGCAGCTTGGGACAGGGCGTGCAGGAGCAGTACTTC
TRBD1 | TRBJ1-3 | few | TRBV28 | CASSLLQGASGNTIYF | TGTGCCAGCAGTCTTCTACAGGGGGCCTCTGGAAACACCATATATTTT
TRBD1 | TRBJ1-3 | NA | TRBV5-4 | CASSFGQGQGESGNTIYF | TGTGCCAGCAGCTTCGGACAGGGGCAAGGGGAATCTGGAAACACCATATATTTT
NA | TRBJ2-7 | NA | TRBV5-6 | CASSAGRAYEQYF | TGTGCCAGCAGCGCGGGACGGGCCTACGAGCAGTACTTC
TRBD1 | TRBJ1-5 | few | TRBV2 | CASSSRDRGNQPQHF | TGTGCCAGCAGTTCCCGGGACAGGGGAAATCAGCCCCAGCATTTT
NA | TRBJ2-7 | NA | TRBV5-4 | CASSLVGPYEQYF | TGTGCCAGCAGCTTGGTGGGACCGTACGAGCAGTACTTC
NA | TRBJ2-7 | NA | TRBV18 | CASSPPSPARGEQYF | TGTGCCAGCTCACCACCGTCACCAGCCAGAGGCGAGCAGTACTTC
TRBD1 | TRBJ2-5 | once | TRBV27 | CASSLKDRGGETQYF | TGTGCCAGCAGTTTAAAGGACAGGGGAGGCGAGACCCAGTACTTC
NA | TRBJ2-3 | NA | TRBV7-2 | CASSLEITDTQYF | TGTGCCAGCAGCTTAGAAATCACAGATACGCAGTATTTT
TRBD2 | TRBJ2-1 | NA | TRBV28 | CASSFVREDPKYNEQFF | TGTGCCAGCAGTTTCGTACGGGAGGACCCCAAATACAATGAGCAGTTCTTC
NA | TRBJ1-1 | NA | TRBV9 | CASSPRGNTEAFF | TGTGCCAGCAGCCCGCGGGGGAACACTGAAGCTTTCTTT
TRBD1 | TRBJ2-6 | NA | TRBV5-8 | CASSLETGTGANVLTF | TGTGCCAGCAGCTTGGAGACAGGGACTGGGGCCAACGTCCTGACTTTC
NA | TRBJ2-2 | NA | TRBV19 | CASNLYPTGELFF | TGTGCCAGTAATTTGTACCCCACCGGGGAGCTGTTTTTT
TRBD2 | TRBJ2-5 | NA | TRBV5-4 | CASSPSPGLAGGEETQYF | TGTGCCAGCAGCCCGTCTCCGGGACTAGCGGGAGGGGAAGAGACCCAGTACTTC
NA | TRBJ1-3 | NA | TRBV5-1 | CASSLDGSSGNTIYF | TGCGCCAGCAGCTTGGACGGATCCTCTGGAAACACCATATATTTT
NA | TRBJ2-1 | NA | TRBV10-3 | CAISEEEGFYNEQFF | TGTGCCATCAGTGAAGAGGAGGGATTTTACAATGAGCAGTTCTTC
TRBD2 | TRBJ2-1 | NA | TRBV5-4 | CAIPAPSGSSYNEQFF | TGTGCCATCCCGGCCCCTAGCGGTAGCTCCTACAATGAGCAGTTCTTC
NA | TRBJ1-3 | NA | TRBV7-2 | CASSLGLLSGNTIYF | TGTGCCAGCAGCTTAGGGCTACTCTCTGGAAACACCATATATTTT
NA | TRBJ2-5 | NA | TRBV18 | CASSPPSRETQYF | TGTGCCAGCTCACCACCGTCCAGGGAGACCCAGTACTTC
NA | TRBJ2-7 | NA | TRBV19 | CASQGIYEQYF | TGTGCCAGTCAGGGAATTTACGAGCAGTACTTC
TRBD2 | TRBJ2-1 | NA | TRBV7-6 | CASTRLAGDHEQFF | TGTGCCAGCACCAGACTAGCGGGAGACCATGAGCAGTTCTTC
NA | TRBJ1-1 | once | TRBV29-1 | CSVSEGSNTEAFF | TGCAGCGTTTCAGAAGGGTCGAACACTGAAGCTTTCTTT
NA | TRBJ2-1 | NA | TRBV6-5 | CASSYERASYNEQFF | TGTGCCAGCAGTTACGAGCGGGCTTCCTACAATGAGCAGTTCTTC
NA | TRBJ1-2 | NA | TRBV7-2 | CASSSRGALGKGYTF | TGTGCCAGCAGCTCCCGTGGAGCTTTGGGGAAAGGCTACACCTTC
NA | TRBJ1-1 | NA | TRBV10-3 | CAISPLGRLNTEAFF | TGTGCCATCAGTCCCTTGGGGCGTCTGAACACTGAAGCTTTCTTT
NA | TRBJ1-1 | NA | TRBV19 | CASSYSASVYTEAFF | TGTGCCAGTAGTTACTCCGCCAGTGTATACACTGAAGCTTTCTTT
TRBD2 | TRBJ2-6 | NA | TRBV27 | CASTIRGAGANVLTF | TGTGCCAGCACCATCCGGGGGGCTGGGGCCAACGTCCTGACTTTC
NA | TRBJ1-3 | NA | TRBV7-9 | CASSLDGGGLSGNTIYF | TGTGCCAGCAGCTTAGACGGCGGAGGCCTCTCTGGAAACACCATATATTTT